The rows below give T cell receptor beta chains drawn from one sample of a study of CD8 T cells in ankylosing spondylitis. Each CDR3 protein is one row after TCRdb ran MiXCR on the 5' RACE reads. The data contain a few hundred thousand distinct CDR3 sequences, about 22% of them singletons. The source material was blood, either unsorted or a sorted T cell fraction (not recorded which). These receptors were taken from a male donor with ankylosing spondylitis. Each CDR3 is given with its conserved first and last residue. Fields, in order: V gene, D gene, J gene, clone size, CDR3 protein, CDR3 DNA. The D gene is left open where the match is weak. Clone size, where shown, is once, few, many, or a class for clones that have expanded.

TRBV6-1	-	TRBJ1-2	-	CASSENGGFYGYTF	TGTGCCAGCAGTGAGAACGGGGGCTTCTATGGCTACACCTTC
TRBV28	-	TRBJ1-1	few	CASPSPPPNSPMGTEAFF	TGTGCCAGCCCCAGCCCGCCGCCAAACTCTCCGATGGGGACTGAAGCTTTCTTT
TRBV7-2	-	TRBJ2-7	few	CASKRTGGRTYEQYF	TGTGCCAGCAAGAGGACCGGGGGGCGCACCTACGAGCAGTACTTC
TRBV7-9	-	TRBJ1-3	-	CASSLGVMASSGNTIYF	TGTGCCAGCAGCTTAGGGGTCATGGCAAGCTCTGGAAACACCATATATTTT
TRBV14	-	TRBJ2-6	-	CASRAARAGANVLTF	TGTGCCAGCAGGGCCGCCAGGGCTGGGGCCAACGTCCTGACTTTC
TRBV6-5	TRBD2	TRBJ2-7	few	CASSYSISGIDEQYF	TGTGCCAGCAGTTACTCGATTAGCGGGATTGACGAGCAGTACTTC
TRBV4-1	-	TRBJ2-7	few	CASSQGWGGASYEQYF	TGCGCCAGCAGCCAAGGGTGGGGGGGCGCATCCTACGAGCAGTACTTC
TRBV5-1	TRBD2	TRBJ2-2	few	CASSLAAGGATGELFF	TGCGCCAGCAGCTTGGCCGCGGGAGGAGCCACCGGGGAGCTGTTTTTT
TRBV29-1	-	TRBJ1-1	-	CSVVRVRPEAFF	TGCAGCGTTGTCCGGGTTCGGCCTGAAGCTTTCTTT
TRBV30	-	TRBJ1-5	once	CAWSVGQGRNQPQHF	TGTGCCTGGAGTGTAGGGCAGGGGCGGAATCAGCCCCAGCATTTT
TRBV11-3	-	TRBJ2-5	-	CASSARVGETQYF	TGTGCCAGCAGCGCACGGGTCGGGGAGACCCAGTACTTC
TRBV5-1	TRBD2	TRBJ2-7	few	CASSLGLAGYNSYEQYF	TGCGCCAGCAGCTTGGGACTAGCGGGGTATAACTCCTACGAGCAGTACTTC
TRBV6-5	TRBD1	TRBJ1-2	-	CASSYSDRLNGYTF	TGTGCCAGCAGTTACTCGGACAGGTTAAATGGCTACACCTTC
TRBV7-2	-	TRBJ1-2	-	CASSLTSGYGYTF	TGTGCCAGCAGCTTGACTTCTGGCTATGGCTACACCTTC
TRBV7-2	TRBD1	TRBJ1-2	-	CASSSQGARGYTF	TGTGCCAGCAGCTCACAGGGGGCGCGGGGCTACACCTTC
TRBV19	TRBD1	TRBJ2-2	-	CASIGTGNTGELFF	TGTGCCAGTATCGGGACAGGGAACACCGGGGAGCTGTTTTTT
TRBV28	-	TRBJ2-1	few	CASSYLRAPPYNEQFF	TGTGCCAGCAGCTATCTCCGGGCCCCACCGTACAATGAGCAGTTCTTC
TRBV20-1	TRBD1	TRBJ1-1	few	CSATGQGRTEAFF	TGCAGTGCTACTGGACAGGGAAGGACTGAAGCTTTCTTT
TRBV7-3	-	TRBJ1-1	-	CASSSGQNEAFF	TGTGCCAGCAGCTCGGGACAAAATGAAGCTTTCTTT
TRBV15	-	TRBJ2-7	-	CATSGPTEQYF	TGTGCCACCAGCGGGCCCACCGAGCAGTACTTC
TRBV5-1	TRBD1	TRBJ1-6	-	CASSIGGTVKNSPLHF	TGCGCCAGCAGCATAGGCGGGACAGTGAAGAATTCACCCCTCCACTTT
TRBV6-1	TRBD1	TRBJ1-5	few	CASSRGTQGNQPQHF	TGTGCCAGCAGCAGGGGGACACAAGGAAATCAGCCCCAGCATTTT
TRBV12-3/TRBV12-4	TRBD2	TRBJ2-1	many	CASSFVSSGEGEQFF	TGTGCCAGCAGTTTCGTGTCTAGCGGAGAAGGTGAGCAGTTCTTC
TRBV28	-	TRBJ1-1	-	CASSRWGGRAFF	TGTGCCAGCAGCAGGTGGGGGGGGCGGGCTTTCTTT
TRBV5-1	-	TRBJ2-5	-	CASSQNRRPPSPETQYF	TGCGCCAGCAGCCAGAACAGACGTCCCCCCTCACCGGAGACCCAGTACTTC
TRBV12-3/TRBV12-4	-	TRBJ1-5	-	CASSWSGTDQPQHF	TGTGCCAGCAGCTGGTCAGGGACGGATCAGCCCCAGCATTTT
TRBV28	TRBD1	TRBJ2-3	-	CASKTGTGLRDTQYF	TGTGCCAGCAAGACCGGGACAGGGTTGCGAGATACGCAGTATTTT
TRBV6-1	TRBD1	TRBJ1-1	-	CASSPTGGWTEAFF	TGTGCCAGCAGCCCGACAGGGGGGTGGACTGAAGCTTTCTTT
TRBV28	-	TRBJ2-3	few	CASSIGPKFTDTQYF	TGTGCCAGCAGTATCGGACCGAAGTTCACAGATACGCAGTATTTT
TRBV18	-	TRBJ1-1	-	CASSPPPGRTEAFF	TGTGCCAGCTCACCCCCTCCGGGACGGACTGAAGCTTTCTTT
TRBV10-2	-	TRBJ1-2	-	CASSESSRGSGYTF	TGCGCCAGCAGTGAGTCGTCAAGGGGTAGCGGCTACACCTTC
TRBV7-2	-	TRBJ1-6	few	CASSLASPEGTPLHF	TGTGCCAGCAGCTTAGCGAGCCCCGAGGGGACACCCCTCCACTTT
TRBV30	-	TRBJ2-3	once	CASDGLSTDTQYF	TGTGCCTCGGACGGCCTAAGCACAGATACGCAGTATTTT
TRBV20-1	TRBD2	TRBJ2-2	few	CSARDQRERTGELFF	TGCAGTGCTAGAGATCAGCGGGAGAGGACCGGGGAGCTGTTTTTT
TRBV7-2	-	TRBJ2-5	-	CASSLVMGRETQYF	TGTGCCAGCAGCTTAGTTATGGGTCGGGAGACCCAGTACTTC
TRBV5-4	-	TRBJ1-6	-	CASSAGTLGSPLHF	TGTGCCAGCAGCGCCGGGACCCTTGGTTCACCCCTCCACTTT
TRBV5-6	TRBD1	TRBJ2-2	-	CASNRDRGLVAGELFF	TGTGCCAGCAACCGGGACAGGGGGTTGGTTGCCGGGGAGCTGTTTTTT
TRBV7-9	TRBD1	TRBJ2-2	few	CASTLIGTGNTGELFF	TGTGCCAGCACCTTAATCGGGACAGGGAACACCGGGGAGCTGTTTTTT
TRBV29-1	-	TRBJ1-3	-	CSVEVAGAGNTIYF	TGCAGCGTTGAAGTCGCAGGGGCTGGAAACACCATATATTTT
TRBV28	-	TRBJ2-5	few	CASSLIGRFQETQYF	TGTGCCAGCAGTTTAATAGGGAGGTTCCAAGAGACCCAGTACTTC